This entry features one TCR beta chain sequence. What it binds is not known. The data belong to a study of identical twins. The study's findings and limits: There is a chance that invariant MAIT and iNKT cells partially muddied zero-insertion analyses. The study found excess low generation probability among twin-shared out-of-frame alpha sequences. Within beta out-of-frame sequences, the excess sharing observed between twins was weaker.

A universal primer site arose from template switching, and cDNA bore unique molecular identifiers. A single record per CDR3 protein comes from TCRdb applying MiXCR to the 5' RACE reads. Seen here are about 240,000 distinct CDR3 sequences, about an eighth observed once, and the top ten hold 3.5% to 5%. The germline gives CDR1 SQVTM, CDR2 ANQGSEA. The CDR3 runs 12 residues. Trimming left V 2 bases short and J 9 bases short, with 11 bases between. The data also belong to a second study, concerning yellow fever vaccine responses in identical twins.

The chain is built from TRBV29-1 and TRBJ2-1, with TRBD1 as a possible D gene (6 bases). Sequenced: memory (CD45RO+) T cells sorted from blood. The source is a woman between 18 and 29 years old in good health. The CDR3 loop is CSVERGIGEQFF. The DNA of the CDR3 is TGCAGCGTTGAAAGGGGGATCGGTGAGCAGTTCTTC.